The rows below give T cell receptor beta chains drawn from one sample of a study of sequential checkpoint blockade in melanoma. The table came from immunoSEQ multiplex PCR; TCRdb's copy has only in-frame clones and leaves some out. The sample consists of about 6,000 clones, more than 20% of them appearing once. The starting material was tumor tissue (inferred from file names), obtained from a patient given nivolumab and ipilimumab in sequence. These receptors came from a human donor with melanoma. CDR3s leave out the opening cysteine and the closing phenylalanine or tryptophan.

V	CDR3
TRBV23-1	ASSWGPADTQY
TRBV19	ASTSLAFYQPQH
TRBV6-8	ASTLTGSSGNTIY
TRBV9	ASSDSGNGYT
TRBV19	ASSIGGTVNTGELF
TRBV30	AWSVGPGTQY
TRBV11-3	ASSSGQGIDTQY
TRBV30	AWGWSSYNEQF
TRBV28	ASSPPGQGPGYGYT
TRBV2	ASNGDSHSNQPQH
TRBV19	ASKERTGRETQY
TRBV30	AWSDWMTGGPLYEQY
TRBV5-1	ASSFSGSSTDTQY
TRBV14	ASSRQGYEQY
TRBV5-1	ASSIHGTAPYEQY
TRBV6-8	ASGLSTDTQY
TRBV28	ASSPVAGRREKLF
TRBV7-2	ASSLARVYEQY
TRBV11-3	ASSLGLAGIQETQY
TRBV30	AWSVVGPETQY
TRBV30	AYRDRGYTQY
TRBV5-1	ASSLDGGTVELF
TRBV6-8	AISARGGAAYEQY
TRBV28	ASSLGMTEQF